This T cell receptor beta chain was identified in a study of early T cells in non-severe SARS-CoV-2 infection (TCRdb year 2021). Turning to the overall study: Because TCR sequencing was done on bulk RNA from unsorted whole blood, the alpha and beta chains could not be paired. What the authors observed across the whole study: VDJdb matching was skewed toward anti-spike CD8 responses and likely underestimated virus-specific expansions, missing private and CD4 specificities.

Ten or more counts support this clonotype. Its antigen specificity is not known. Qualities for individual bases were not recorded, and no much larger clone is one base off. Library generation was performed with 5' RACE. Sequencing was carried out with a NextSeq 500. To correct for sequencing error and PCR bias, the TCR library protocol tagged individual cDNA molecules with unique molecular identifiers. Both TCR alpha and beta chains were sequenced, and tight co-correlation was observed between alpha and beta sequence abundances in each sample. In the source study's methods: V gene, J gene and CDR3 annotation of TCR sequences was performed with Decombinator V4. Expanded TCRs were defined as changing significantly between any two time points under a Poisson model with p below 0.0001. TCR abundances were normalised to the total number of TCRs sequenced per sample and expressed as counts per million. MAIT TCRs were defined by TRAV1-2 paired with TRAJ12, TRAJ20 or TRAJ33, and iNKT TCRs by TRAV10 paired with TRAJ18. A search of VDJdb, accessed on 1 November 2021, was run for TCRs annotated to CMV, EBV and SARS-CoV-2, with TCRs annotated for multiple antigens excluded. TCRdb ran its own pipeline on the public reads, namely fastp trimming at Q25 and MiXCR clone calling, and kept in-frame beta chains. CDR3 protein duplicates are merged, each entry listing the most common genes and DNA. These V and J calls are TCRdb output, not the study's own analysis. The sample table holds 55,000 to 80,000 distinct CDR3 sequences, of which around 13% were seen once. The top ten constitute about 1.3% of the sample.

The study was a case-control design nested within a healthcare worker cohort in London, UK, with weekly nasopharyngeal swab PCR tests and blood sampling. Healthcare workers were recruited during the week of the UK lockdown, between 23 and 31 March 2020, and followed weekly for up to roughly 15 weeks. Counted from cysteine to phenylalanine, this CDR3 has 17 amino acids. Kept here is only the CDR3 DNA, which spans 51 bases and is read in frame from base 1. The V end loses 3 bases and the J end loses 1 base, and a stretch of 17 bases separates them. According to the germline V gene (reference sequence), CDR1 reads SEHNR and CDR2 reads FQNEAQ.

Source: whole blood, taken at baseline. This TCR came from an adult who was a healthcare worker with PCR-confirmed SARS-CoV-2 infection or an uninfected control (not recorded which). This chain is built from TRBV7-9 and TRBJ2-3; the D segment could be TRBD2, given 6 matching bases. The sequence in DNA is TGTGCCAGCAGCTTTCCTGCGGGGCACGGGGGCACAGATACGCAGTATTTT. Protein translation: CASSFPAGHGGTDTQYF.